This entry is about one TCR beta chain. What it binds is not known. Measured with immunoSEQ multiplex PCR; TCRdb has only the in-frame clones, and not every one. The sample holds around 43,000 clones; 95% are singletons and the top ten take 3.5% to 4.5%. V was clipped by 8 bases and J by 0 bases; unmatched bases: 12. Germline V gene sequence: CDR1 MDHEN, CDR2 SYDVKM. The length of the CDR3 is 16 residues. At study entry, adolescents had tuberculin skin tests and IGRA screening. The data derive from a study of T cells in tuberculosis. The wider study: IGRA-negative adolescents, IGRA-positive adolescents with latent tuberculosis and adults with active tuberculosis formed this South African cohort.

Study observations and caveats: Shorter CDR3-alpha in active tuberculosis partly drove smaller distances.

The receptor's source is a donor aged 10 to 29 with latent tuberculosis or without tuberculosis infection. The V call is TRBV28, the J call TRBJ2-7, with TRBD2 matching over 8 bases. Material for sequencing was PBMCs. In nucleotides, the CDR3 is TGTGCCAGCCGGTTTACCGCAACTAGCGGCTCCTACGAGCAGTACTTC. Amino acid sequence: CASRFTATSGSYEQYF.